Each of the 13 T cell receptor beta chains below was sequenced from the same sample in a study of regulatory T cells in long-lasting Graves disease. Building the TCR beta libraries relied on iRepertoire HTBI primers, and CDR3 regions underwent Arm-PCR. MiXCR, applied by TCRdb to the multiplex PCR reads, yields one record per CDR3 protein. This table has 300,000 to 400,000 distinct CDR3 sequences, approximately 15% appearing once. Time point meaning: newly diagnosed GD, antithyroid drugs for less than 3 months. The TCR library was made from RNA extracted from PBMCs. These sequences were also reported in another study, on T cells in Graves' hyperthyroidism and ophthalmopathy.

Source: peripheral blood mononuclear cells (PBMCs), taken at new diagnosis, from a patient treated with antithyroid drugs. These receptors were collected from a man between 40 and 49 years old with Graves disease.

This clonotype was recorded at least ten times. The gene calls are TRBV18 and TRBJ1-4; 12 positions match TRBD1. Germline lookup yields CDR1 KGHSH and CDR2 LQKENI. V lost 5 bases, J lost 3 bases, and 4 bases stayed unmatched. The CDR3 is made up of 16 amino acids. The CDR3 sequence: CASSSGQGAANEKLFF. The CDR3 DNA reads TGTGCCAGCTCATCGGGACAGGGGGCTGCTAATGAAAAACTGTTTTTT.

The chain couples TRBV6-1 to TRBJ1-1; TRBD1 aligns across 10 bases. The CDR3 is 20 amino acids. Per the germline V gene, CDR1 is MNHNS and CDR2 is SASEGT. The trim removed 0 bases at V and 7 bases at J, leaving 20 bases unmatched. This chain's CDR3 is CASSEALYGPGQGTYGEAFF. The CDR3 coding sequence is TGTGCCAGCAGTGAAGCGTTGTATGGACCGGGACAGGGGACCTACGGTGAAGCTTTCTTT.

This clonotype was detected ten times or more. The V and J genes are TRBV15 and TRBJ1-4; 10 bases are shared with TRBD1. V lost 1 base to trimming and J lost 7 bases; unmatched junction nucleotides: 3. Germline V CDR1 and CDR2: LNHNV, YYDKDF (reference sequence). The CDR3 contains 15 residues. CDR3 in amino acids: CATSRGQGAVEKLFF. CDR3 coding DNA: TGTGCCACCAGCAGAGGACAGGGGGCGGTTGAAAAACTGTTTTTT. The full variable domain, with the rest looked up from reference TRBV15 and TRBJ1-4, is DAMVIQNPRYQVTQFGKPVTLSCSQTLNHNVMYWYQQKSSQAPKLLFHYYDKDFNNEADTPDNFQSRRPNTSFCFLDIRSPGLGDTAMYLCATSRGQGAVEKLFFGSGTQLSVL.

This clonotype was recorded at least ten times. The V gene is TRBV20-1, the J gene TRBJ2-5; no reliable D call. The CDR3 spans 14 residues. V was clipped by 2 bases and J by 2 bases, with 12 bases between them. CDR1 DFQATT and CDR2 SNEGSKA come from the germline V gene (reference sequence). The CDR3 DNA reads TGCAGTGCTAGATTGGGGTTCCTACAAGAGACCCAGTACTTC. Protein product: CSARLGFLQETQYF.

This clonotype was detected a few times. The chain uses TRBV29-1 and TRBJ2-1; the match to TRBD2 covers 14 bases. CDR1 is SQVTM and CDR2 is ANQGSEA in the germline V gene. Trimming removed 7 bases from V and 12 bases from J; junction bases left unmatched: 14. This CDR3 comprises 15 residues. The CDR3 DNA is TGCAGCGCCGGACTAGCGGGGGGCCCCCGGTCAGGGCAGTTCTTC. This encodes CSAGLAGGPRSGQFF.

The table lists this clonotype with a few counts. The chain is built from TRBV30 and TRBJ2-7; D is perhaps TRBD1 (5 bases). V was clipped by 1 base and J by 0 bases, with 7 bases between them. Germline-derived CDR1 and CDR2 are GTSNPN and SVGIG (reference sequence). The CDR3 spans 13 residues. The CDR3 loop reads CAWSEDNSYEQYF. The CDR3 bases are TGTGCCTGGAGTGAGGACAACTCCTACGAGCAGTACTTC.

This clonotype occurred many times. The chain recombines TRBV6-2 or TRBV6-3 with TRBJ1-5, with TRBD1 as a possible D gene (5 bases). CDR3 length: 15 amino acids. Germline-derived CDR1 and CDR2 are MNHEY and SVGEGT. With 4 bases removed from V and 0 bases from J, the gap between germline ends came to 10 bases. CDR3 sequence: CASSWSGGSNQPQHF. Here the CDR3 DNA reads TGTGCCAGCAGTTGGTCCGGGGGTAGCAATCAGCCCCAGCATTTT.

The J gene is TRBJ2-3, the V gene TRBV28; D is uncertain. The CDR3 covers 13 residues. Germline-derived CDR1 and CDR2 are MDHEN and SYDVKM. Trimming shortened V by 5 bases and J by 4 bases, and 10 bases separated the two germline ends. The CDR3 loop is CASSAVAADTQYF. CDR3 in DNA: TGTGCCAGCAGTGCCGTTGCAGCAGATACGCAGTATTTT.

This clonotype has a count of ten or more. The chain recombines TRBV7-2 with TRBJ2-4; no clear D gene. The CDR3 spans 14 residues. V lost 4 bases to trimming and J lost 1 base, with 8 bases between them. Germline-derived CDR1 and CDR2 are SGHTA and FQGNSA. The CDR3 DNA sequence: TGTGCCAGCAGCTCACCCGAGGCCAAAAACATTCAGTACTTC. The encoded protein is CASSSPEAKNIQYF.

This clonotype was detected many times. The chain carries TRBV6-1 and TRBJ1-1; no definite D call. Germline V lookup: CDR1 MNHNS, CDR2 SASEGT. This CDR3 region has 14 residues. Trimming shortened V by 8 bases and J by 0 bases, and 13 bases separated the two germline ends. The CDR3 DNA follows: TGTGCCAGCTCGACACCTTCTATGAACACTGAAGCTTTCTTT. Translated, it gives CASSTPSMNTEAFF.

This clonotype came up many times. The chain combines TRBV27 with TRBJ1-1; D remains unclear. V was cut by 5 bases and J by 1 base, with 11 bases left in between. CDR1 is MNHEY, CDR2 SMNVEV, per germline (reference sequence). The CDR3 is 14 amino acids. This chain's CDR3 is CASSRPGGNTEAFF. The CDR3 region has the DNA TGTGCCAGCAGTCGCCCAGGAGGGAACACTGAAGCTTTCTTT.

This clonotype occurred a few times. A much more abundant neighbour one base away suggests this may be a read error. The CDR3 here is CASGVYSSPGNTIYF. For the CDR3, the DNA is TGTGCCAGCGGTGTGTACAGTTCTCCCGGAAACACCATATATTTT. The chain joins TRBV2 to TRBJ1-3; D gene uncertain. V was pared by 8 bases and J by 4 bases, with 18 bases between. Looked up from germline, CDR1 is SNHLY and CDR2 is FYNNEI. This CDR3 has 15 residues.

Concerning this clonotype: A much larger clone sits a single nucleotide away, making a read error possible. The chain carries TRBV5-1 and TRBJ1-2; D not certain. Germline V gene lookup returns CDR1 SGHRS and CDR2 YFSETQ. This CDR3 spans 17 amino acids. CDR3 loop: CTSSSHIYRGVNYGYTF. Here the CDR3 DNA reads TGCACCAGCAGCTCCCACATCTACCGGGGAGTCAACTATGGCTACACCTTC.